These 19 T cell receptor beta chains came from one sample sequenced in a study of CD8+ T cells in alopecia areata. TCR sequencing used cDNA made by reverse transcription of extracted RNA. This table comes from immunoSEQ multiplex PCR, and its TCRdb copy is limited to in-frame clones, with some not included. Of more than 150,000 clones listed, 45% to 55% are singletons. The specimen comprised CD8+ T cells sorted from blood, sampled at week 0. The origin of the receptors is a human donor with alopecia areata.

This CDR3 reads CASSYSESPGADTQYF. The CDR3 DNA reads as TGTGCCAGCAGTTACTCGGAATCCCCGGGAGCAGATACGCAGTATTTT. The chain employs TRBV6-5 and TRBJ2-3, with D possibly being TRBD2 (6 bases). The CDR3 has 16 amino acids. The V end lost 0 bases, the J end lost 4 bases, and 14 bases lay between the germline ends. Germline-derived CDR1 and CDR2 are MNHEY and SVGAGI.

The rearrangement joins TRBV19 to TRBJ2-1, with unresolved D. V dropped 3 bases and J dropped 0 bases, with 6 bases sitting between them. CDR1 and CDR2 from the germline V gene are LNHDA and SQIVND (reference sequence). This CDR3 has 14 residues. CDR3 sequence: CASSIGSSYNEQFF. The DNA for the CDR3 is TGTGCCAGTAGTATCGGAAGCTCCTACAATGAGCAGTTCTTC.

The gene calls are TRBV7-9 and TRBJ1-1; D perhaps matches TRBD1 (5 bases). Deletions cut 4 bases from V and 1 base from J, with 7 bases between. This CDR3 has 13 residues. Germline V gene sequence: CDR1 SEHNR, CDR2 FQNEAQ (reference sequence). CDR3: CASSYTGNTEAFF. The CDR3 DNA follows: TGTGCCAGCAGCTATACAGGGAACACTGAAGCTTTCTTT. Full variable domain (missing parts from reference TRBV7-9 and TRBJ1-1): DTGVSQNPRHKITKRGQNVTFRCDPISEHNRLYWYRQTLGQGPEFLTYFQNEAQLEKSRLLSDRFSAERPKGSFSTLEIQRTEQGDSAMYLCASSYTGNTEAFFGQGTRLTVV.

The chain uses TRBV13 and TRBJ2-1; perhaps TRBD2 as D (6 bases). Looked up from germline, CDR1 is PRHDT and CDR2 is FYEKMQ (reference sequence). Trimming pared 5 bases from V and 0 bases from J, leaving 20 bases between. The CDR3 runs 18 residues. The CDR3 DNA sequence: TGTGCCAGCAGCACCCCCGGGGGTTACGAGGACTCCTACAATGAGCAGTTCTTC. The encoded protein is CASSTPGGYEDSYNEQFF. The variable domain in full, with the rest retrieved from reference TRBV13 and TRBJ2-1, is AAGVIQSPRHLIKEKRETATLKCYPIPRHDTVYWYQQGPGQDPQFLISFYEKMQSDKGSIPDRFSAQQFSDYHSELNMSSLELGDSALYFCASSTPGGYEDSYNEQFFGPGTRLTVL.

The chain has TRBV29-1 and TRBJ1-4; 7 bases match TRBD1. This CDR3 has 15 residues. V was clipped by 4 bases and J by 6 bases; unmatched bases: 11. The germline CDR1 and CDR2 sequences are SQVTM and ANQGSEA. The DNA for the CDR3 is TGCAGCGTTGGAATGTCCGGGCAGGGGGATGAAAAACTGTTTTTT. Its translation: CSVGMSGQGDEKLFF.

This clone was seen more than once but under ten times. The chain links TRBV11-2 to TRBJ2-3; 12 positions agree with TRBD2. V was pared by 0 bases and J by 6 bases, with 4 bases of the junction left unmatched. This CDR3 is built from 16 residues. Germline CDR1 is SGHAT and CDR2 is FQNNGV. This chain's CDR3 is CASSLDTSGGLDTQYF. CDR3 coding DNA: TGTGCCAGCAGCTTAGACACTAGCGGGGGGCTCGATACGCAGTATTTT.

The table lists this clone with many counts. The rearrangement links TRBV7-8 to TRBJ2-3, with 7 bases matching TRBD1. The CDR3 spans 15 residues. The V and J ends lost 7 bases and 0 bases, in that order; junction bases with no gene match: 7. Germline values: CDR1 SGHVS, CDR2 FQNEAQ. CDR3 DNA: TGTGCCAGCAAAGAAAACAGGGGAAGCACAGATACGCAGTATTTT. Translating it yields CASKENRGSTDTQYF.

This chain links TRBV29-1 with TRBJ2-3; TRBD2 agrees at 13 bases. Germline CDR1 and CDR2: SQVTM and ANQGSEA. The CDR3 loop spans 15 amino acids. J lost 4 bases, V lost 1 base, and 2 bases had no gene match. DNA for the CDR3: TGCAGCGTTGAAGGGGGGACTAGCGGGGCAGATACGCAGTATTTT. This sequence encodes CSVEGGTSGADTQYF.

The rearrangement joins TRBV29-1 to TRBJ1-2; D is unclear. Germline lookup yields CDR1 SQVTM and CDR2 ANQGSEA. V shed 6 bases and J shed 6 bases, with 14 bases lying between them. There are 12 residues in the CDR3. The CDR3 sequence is CSVPTGRDGYTF. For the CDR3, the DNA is TGCAGCGTCCCCACCGGGCGGGATGGCTACACCTTC.

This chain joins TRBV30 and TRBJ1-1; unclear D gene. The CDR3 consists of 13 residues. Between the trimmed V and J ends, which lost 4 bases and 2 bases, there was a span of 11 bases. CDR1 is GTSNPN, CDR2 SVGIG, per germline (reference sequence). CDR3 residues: CAWTGNINTEAFF. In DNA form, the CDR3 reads TGTGCCTGGACGGGGAACATAAACACTGAAGCTTTCTTT.

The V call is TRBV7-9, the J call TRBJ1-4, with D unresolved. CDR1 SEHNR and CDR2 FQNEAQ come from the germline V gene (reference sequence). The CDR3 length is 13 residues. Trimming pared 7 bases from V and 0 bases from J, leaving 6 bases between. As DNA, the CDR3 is TGTGCCAGCATGAGTGCAACTAATGAAAAACTGTTTTTT. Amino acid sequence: CASMSATNEKLFF.

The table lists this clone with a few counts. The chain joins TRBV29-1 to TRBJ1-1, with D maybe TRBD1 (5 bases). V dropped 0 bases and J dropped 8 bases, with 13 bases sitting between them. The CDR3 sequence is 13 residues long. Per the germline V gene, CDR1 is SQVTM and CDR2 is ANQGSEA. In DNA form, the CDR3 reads TGCAGCGTTGAAGAAGGGCGACAGAAGGAAGCTTTCTTT. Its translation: CSVEEGRQKEAFF.

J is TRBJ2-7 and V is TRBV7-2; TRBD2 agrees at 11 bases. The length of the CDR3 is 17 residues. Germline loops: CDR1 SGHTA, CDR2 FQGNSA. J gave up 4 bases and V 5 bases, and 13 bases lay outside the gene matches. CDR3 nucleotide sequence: TGTGCCAGCAGCGCCCGGACCCTAGCGGGGGGTGATTACGAGCAGTACTTC. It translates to CASSARTLAGGDYEQYF. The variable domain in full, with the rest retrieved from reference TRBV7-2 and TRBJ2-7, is GAGVSQSPSNKVTEKGKDVELRCDPISGHTALYWYRQSLGQGLEFLIYFQGNSAPDKSGLPSDRFSAERTGGSVSTLTIQRTQQEDSAVYLCASSARTLAGGDYEQYFGPGTRLTVT.

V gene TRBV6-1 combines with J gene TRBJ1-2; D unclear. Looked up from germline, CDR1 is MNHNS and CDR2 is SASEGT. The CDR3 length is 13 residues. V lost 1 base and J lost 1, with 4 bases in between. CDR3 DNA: TGTGCCAGCAGTGAAGGGTTTAACTATGGCTACACCTTC. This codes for CASSEGFNYGYTF.

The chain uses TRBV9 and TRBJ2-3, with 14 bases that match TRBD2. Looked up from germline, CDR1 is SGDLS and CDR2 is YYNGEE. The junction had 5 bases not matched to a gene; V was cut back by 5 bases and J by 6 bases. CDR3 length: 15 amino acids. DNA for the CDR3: TGTGCCAGCAGTCGGACTAGCGGGGGGTCTGATACGCAGTATTTT. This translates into CASSRTSGGSDTQYF. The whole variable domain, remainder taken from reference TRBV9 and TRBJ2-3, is DSGVTQTPKHLITATGQRVTLRCSPRSGDLSVYWYQQSLDQGLQFLIQYYNGEERAKGNILERFSAQQFPDLHSELNLSSLELGDSALYFCASSRTSGGSDTQYFGPGTRLTVL.

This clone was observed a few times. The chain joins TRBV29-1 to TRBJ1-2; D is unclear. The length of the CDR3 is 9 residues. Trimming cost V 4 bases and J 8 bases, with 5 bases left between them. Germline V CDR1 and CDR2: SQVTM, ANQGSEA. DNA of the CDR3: TGCAGCGTTGCAGAAGGCTACACCTTC. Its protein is CSVAEGYTF.

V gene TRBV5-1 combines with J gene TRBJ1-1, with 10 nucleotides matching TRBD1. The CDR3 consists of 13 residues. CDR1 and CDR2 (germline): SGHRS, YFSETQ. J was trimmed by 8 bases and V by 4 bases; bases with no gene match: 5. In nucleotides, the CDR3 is TGCGCCAGCAGCGAGACAGGGGGCTTCGAAGCTTTCTTT. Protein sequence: CASSETGGFEAFF.

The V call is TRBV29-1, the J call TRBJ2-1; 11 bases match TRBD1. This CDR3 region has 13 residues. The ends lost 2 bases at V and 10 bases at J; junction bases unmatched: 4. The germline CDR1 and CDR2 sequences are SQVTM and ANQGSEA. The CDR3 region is CSVEPGQGVEQFF. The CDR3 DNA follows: TGCAGCGTTGAACCGGGACAGGGGGTAGAGCAGTTCTTC.

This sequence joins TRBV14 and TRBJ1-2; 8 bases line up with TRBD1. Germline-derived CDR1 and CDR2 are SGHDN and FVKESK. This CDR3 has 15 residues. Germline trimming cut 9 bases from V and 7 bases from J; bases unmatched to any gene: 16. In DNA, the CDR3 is TGTGCCAGAGGTCGACAGGGGATGCCCAGTTCTGGCTACACCTTC. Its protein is CARGRQGMPSSGYTF.